This T cell receptor (beta chain) comes out of a study of blood T cell repertoires in COVID-19 (TCRdb year 2020). Turning to the overall study: Samples covering the acute and convalescent phases of COVID-19 were provided by collaborators in the United States, Italy and Spain. The material from the prospective study consisted of cDNA or gDNA derived from T cells, B-cell-depleted T cells, or PBMCs. Subjects who had been exposed to COVID-19, were actively infected with it, or had recovered from it provided the deeply sampled blood TCRbeta repertoires that made up the dataset. The repertoires were made available in a free public database intended to serve as a resource for research on the immune response to SARS-CoV-2. The samples were drawn from two sources: the first 160 participants of the ongoing ImmuneRACE study, and 1,200 or so subjects contributed by 6 global collaborators. Nearly every sample came with metadata listing a de-identified subject ID, COVID-19 status, age in years and sex. HLA class I and class II types, where available, came from metadata supplied by the sample provider rather than from assay-based typing. What the work shows at the level of the full study, not this receptor alone: How much clinical and demographic metadata was included differed by source and by participant, and the metadata was provided uncurated.

Trimming leaves V shorter by 4 bases and J shorter by 7 bases, with the junction holding 10 bases beyond the gene matches. CDR1 LGHNA and CDR2 YNFKEQ were looked up in the germline V gene. The CDR3 measures 16 amino acids from cysteine to phenylalanine. Only the CDR3 DNA is retained, 48 bases long and in frame from the first base. Concerning this clone itself: Which antigen it targets is not known. Base-call qualities are not available, and no considerably larger clone is one nucleotide away.

At one collaborating source in Seattle, patients were enrolled during active infection and were followed longitudinally through the course of disease. Collaborating institutions collected whole blood in K2EDTA tubes following their own protocols. For TCRbeta analysis, collaborators shipped samples in one of three forms: frozen whole blood, isolated PBMCs, or DNA extracted from either of those sample types. TCRbeta CDR3 regions were amplified from genomic DNA using the immunoSEQ Assay, a bias-controlled multiplex PCR. In the paper's pipeline: The number of nucleated cells in each sample was estimated by amplification of reference gene primers within the assay. To quantify the absolute abundance of each unique TCRbeta CDR3 rearrangement, sequence reads were collapsed and filtered. For each sample, productive Simpson clonality was calculated by taking the square root of Simpson's diversity index across productive rearrangements. This is the immuneACCESS table as TCRdb keeps it, with only in-frame sequences that have V and J called. A part of the clones is gone; compared with another copy, unresolved V genes explain less than half, and the rest is unexplained. That table gives V, J and clone size, and the DNA gave D and trimming. Counted in this sample were about 240,000 clones; 92% of them appeared once. The ten largest clonotypes hold roughly 0.79% of the sample.

This chain is built from TRBV4-2 and TRBJ1-3; the junction holds 10 bases that match TRBD1. The sequenced material came from peripheral blood. This sequence originates from a man aged 25 to 45 with COVID-19, enrolled during active disease. CDR3 loop: CASSPSDRGRGNTIYF. Here is the DNA: TGTGCCAGCAGCCCGTCAGACAGGGGGCGCGGGAACACCATATATTTT.